This T cell receptor (beta chain) was documented in a study of human T cells and chemical hapten exposure. At the level of the study: Mostly female patients had alopecia areata, totalis or universalis. Study-level points and caveats: DPC sensitization left the count of TCRs above 1 in 1000 unchanged. Compared to controls, expanded TCRs made significantly more large clusters of similar CDR3s.

The J segment lost 0 bases and the V segment lost 8 bases, leaving 5 bases of the junction unmatched. The CDR3 sequence is 14 residues long. Germline-derived CDR1 and CDR2 are MDHEN and SYDVKM. This clonotype was counted ten times or more. The antigen is unknown. Time point: pre-sensitization, week 0. The treatment is: therapeutic diphenylcyclopropenone sensitization with weekly scalp DPC. Original processing methods: Counting gave a median of around 96,000 TCRs per sample, with values ranging from about 23,224 to 700,000. TCRdb recomputed calls from the RACE reads with MiXCR, one row per CDR3 protein. TCRdb, rather than the study authors, made the V and J calls. The sample records around 350,000 distinct CDR3 sequences, approximately 5% being singletons.

This TCR was sampled from a woman aged 18-29 years with alopecia areata. Some clones in this sample may be carry-over from other donors' samples. Source: whole blood, taken in connection with sensitization to the hapten diphenylcyclopropenone (DPC). The chain uses TRBV28 and TRBJ2-3; 7 bases align to TRBD2. CDR3 loop: CASGSGRSTDTQYF. The CDR3 bases are TGTGCCAGCGGTAGCGGGCGAAGCACAGATACGCAGTATTTT.